This paragraph covers one TCR beta chain sequence. The sample holds many counts of this clonotype. Its cognate antigen has yet to be identified. Per-nucleotide qualities are absent, and no much larger clonotype sits a single base away. The data derive from a study of identical twins listed by TCRdb under 2016. A note on the overall study: To test whether fetal clonotypes persist, this study deep-sequenced TCR alpha and beta repertoires from monozygotic twins, from unrelated adults of various ages, and from cord blood. Replicate twin experiments were performed at different times using different library preparation protocols to rule out contamination.

Receptor amplification or capture employed 5' RACE. TCRdb lists the instrument as Illumina HiSeq 2000. A universal primer binding site was added through template switching, and the final cDNA carried a unique molecular identifier so that TCR cDNA molecules could be counted accurately. Specific primers in the conserved constant-segment region were used to synthesize first-strand cDNA for the TCR alpha and beta chains. To control for contamination, every cDNA library carried two barcodes: a SMART-Mk sample barcode plus Illumina barcodes. Two successive PCR steps introduced TruSeq adapter sequences along with Illumina sample barcodes. The Illumina HiSeq platform was used with custom primers to sequence TCR alpha and beta cDNA libraries. The original pipeline was this. Raw reads were processed with MiGEC to extract unique molecular identifiers, and MiXCR was used to determine CDR3 positions. For each individual, recombination models were inferred using an EM algorithm with the repgenHMM and IGoR tools. The analysis of shared clonotypes was done with the tcR package in R, with sharing normalized by the product of cloneset sizes. Out-of-frame nonproductive sequences were analyzed to study raw recombination free of thymic and clonal selection effects. TCRdb applied fastp at Q25 and MiXCR to the public reads, then kept only in-frame beta chains. One record per CDR3 amino acid sequence lists the most common genes and DNA. The V and J calls, along with clone size, are taken from TCRdb and not from the paper's own processing. For this sample there are approximately 670,000 distinct CDR3 sequences; approximately 6% appear just once. The ten largest clones represent 1.5% to 2% of the sample.

Summary of the overall study and its limitations: In beta out-of-frame sequences, excess twin sharing was weaker, because having fewer shared sequences lowered the signal-to-noise ratio. Compared with coincidental sharing between unrelated individuals, out-of-frame TCR alpha sequences shared between twins showed an excess of sequences with low generation probability. Abundant cord blood beta clonotypes had fewer insertions, young adult naive repertoires showed a similar but weaker trend, and memory repertoires showed no such trend. Invariant T cells such as MAIT and iNKT could partly confound zero-insertion analyses, although diverse VJ usage argued against such confounding for most clonotypes. Because the same donors could not be followed over many years, the conclusions relied on cross-sectional statistical analysis. Out-of-frame TCR alpha sharing in monozygotic twins was systematically underestimated by recombination models, whereas sharing between unrelated individuals was in agreement with the recombination models.

CDR3 length: 16 amino acids, cysteine to phenylalanine. This entry keeps only the CDR3 DNA: 48 bases, framed from base 1. Ends trimmed: V by 3 bases, J by 8 bases; bases unmatched to a gene: 10. Taken from the germline V gene, the CDR1 and CDR2 loops are LGHNA and YNFKEQ. All donors were healthy Caucasians. The researchers also sequenced three unrelated adults who were not twins: a male aged 18 to 29, a male aged 50 to 60, and a female aged 50 to 60. Using Miltenyi CD45RO+ enrichment and human naive T-cell isolation kits, memory (CD45RO+) and naive T cells were isolated from PBMC. The TCR sequence derives from a young man in good health. This chain joins TRBV4-2 to TRBJ1-4; 9 middle bases align to TRBD1. What was sequenced was naive T cells sorted from blood. The meaning of the sample's cell subset or site label: cells isolated with a human naive T-cell isolation kit. The CDR3 region reads CASSHQPGQGDEKLFF. The DNA sequence reads TGTGCCAGCAGCCATCAACCGGGACAGGGAGACGAAAAACTGTTTTTT.